This T cell receptor beta chain is from a study of shared clonotypes between healthy human individuals. Generated by immunoSEQ multiplex PCR, the TCRdb table keeps only in-frame clones and is missing some. The table lists over 2 million clones, 90% to 95% of them singletons. This clone was recorded only once. Trimming left V 5 bases short and J 5 bases short, with 15 bases between. Looked up from germline, CDR1 is LGHNT and CDR2 is FRNRAP. The CDR3 runs to 14 residues. The rearrangement links TRBV12-5 to TRBJ2-5, with D perhaps matching TRBD1 (6 bases). Sequenced sample: naive CD4+ T cells sorted from blood. The sample's subset: CD45RA+ positively selected. The sequence was collected from a man aged 18 to 29 in good health. The CDR3 bases are TGTGCTAGTGGTCCCTCCTTGGGGGCGGAGACCCAGTACTTC. This encodes CASGPSLGAETQYF.